Shown below are 23 T cell receptor beta chains from a single sample sequenced in a study of PD-1 blockade in classical Hodgkin lymphoma. TCRdb keeps only in-frame clones here, not all; method: immunoSEQ multiplex PCR. Among under 40,000 clones listed, approximately 80% were seen once. Relapses following autologous stem cell transplantation were seen in all patients, with brentuximab vedotin exposure varying. The input for sequencing was peripheral blood mononuclear cells (PBMCs), taken at baseline. Receptors were obtained from a human donor with classical Hodgkin lymphoma.

V and J are TRBV7-9 and TRBJ1-4; 10 nucleotides align to TRBD1. The V and J ends lost 4 bases and 7 bases, in that order; junction bases with no gene match: 6. Per germline, CDR1 SEHNR and CDR2 FQNEAQ (reference sequence). This CDR3 contains 15 residues. CDR3 amino acids: CASSSRQGAPEKLFF. CDR3 coding DNA: TGTGCCAGCAGCTCGAGACAGGGGGCGCCTGAAAAACTGTTTTTT.

The chain combines TRBV5-1 with TRBJ1-1; a possible D gene is TRBD1 (5 bases). The CDR3 is 15 amino acids. V was shortened by 0 bases and J by 4 bases, with 13 bases between the two germline ends. Germline lookup yields CDR1 SGHRS and CDR2 YFSETQ. The CDR3 spells CASSLGQTGSTEAFF. The CDR3 nucleotides are TGCGCCAGCAGCTTGGGACAGACGGGGAGCACTGAAGCTTTCTTT.

This clone has more than one count but fewer than ten. DNA for the CDR3: TGTGCCAGCAGCTTATGGGGGCTTGGCTACACCTTC. Its protein is CASSLWGLGYTF. This sequence joins TRBV7-8 and TRBJ1-2; a possible D gene is TRBD1 (6 bases). Germline V gene lookup returns CDR1 SGHVS and CDR2 FQNEAQ. CDR3 size: 12 residues. With 2 bases removed from V and 7 bases from J, the gap between germline ends came to 8 bases.

The J gene is TRBJ2-2, the V gene TRBV5-1; D may correspond to TRBD1 or TRBD2 (5 bases each). Trimming removed 4 bases at V and 3 bases at J, with 16 bases between. This CDR3 comprises 16 residues. Germline assignment: CDR1 SGHRS and CDR2 YFSETQ. CDR3 DNA sequence: TGCGCCAGCAGCCCCATGGGACCGCGTCACACCGGGGAGCTGTTTTTT. Translated, it gives CASSPMGPRHTGELFF.

The chain joins TRBV7-9 to TRBJ2-1; 7 nucleotides line up with TRBD2. Germline V CDR1 and CDR2: SEHNR, FQNEAQ (reference sequence). V shed 5 bases and J 7 bases; nucleotides not matched to a gene: 11. This CDR3 has 15 amino acids. The CDR3 nucleotides read TGTGCCAGCAGCCAAGATATTAGCGGGCCAAATGAGCAGTTCTTC. The encoded protein is CASSQDISGPNEQFF.

The chain joins TRBV6-5 to TRBJ1-1, with D unresolved. This CDR3 contains 14 residues. CDR1 is MNHEY, CDR2 SVGAGI, per germline. V lost 7 bases and J 4 bases, leaving 16 bases between the germline ends. CDR3 in amino acids: CASKPLTRTTEAFF. Written as DNA, the CDR3 is TGTGCCAGCAAACCTCTTACCAGAACCACTGAAGCTTTCTTT.

The chain has TRBV4-3 and TRBJ1-3; tentatively, D is TRBD1 (6 bases). The CDR3 consists of 14 residues. Trimming pared 2 bases from V and 4 bases from J, leaving 9 bases between. The germline CDR1 and CDR2 sequences are LGHNA and YSLEER. CDR3 bases: TGCGCCAGCAGCCAACAGGGGATCGGAAACACCATATATTTT. Protein: CASSQQGIGNTIYF.

This sequence joins TRBV5-1 and TRBJ1-1, with 8 bases lining up with TRBD1. CDR3 length: 16 residues. Trimming cost V 0 bases and J 2 bases; bases outside gene matches: 6. From germline, CDR1 is SGHRS and CDR2 YFSETQ. The CDR3 nucleotides are TGCGCCAGCAGCTTGGGACAGGGGCGGGCCAACACTGAAGCTTTCTTT. Translated: CASSLGQGRANTEAFF.

The chain combines TRBV11-3 with TRBJ1-6; possibly TRBD1 for D (5 bases). Per germline, CDR1 SGHNT and CDR2 YENEEA. The CDR3 extends over 15 amino acids. Between the trimmed V and J ends, which lost 1 base and 5 bases, there was a span of 9 bases. Here the CDR3 reads CASSLGWGDNSPLHF. The DNA for the CDR3 is TGTGCCAGCAGCTTAGGATGGGGGGATAATTCACCCCTCCACTTT.

The chain links TRBV28 to TRBJ1-2; D gene ambiguous. This CDR3 is built from 15 residues. The germline V gene encodes CDR1 MDHEN and CDR2 SYDVKM. Trimming removed 5 bases from V and 4 bases from J, with 17 bases in between. The CDR3 coding sequence is TGTGCCAGCAGTCCGGACGGTGGATGGATCTATGGCTACACCTTC. It translates to CASSPDGGWIYGYTF.

The chain joins TRBV4-3 to TRBJ1-2; unclear D gene. Trimming took 3 bases from V and 0 from J, leaving 11 bases between them. The CDR3 is made up of 15 amino acids. Germline V CDR1 and CDR2: LGHNA, YSLEER. The CDR3 DNA sequence: TGCGCCAGCAGCCAGCTGGTCGGATCTAACTATGGCTACACCTTC. It encodes CASSQLVGSNYGYTF.

This clone was found a few times. The CDR3 protein is CASSRYSRDEQFF. The CDR3 DNA follows: TGTGCCAGCAGCCGATACTCTAGAGATGAGCAGTTCTTC. V is TRBV5-6 and J is TRBJ2-1; D ambiguous. The CDR3 sequence is 13 residues long. Per germline, CDR1 SGHDT and CDR2 YYEEEE. V shed 4 bases and J shed 8 bases, with 13 bases lying between them. The complete variable domain, with remaining parts taken from reference TRBV5-6 and TRBJ2-1, reads DAGVTQSPTHLIKTRGQQVTLRCSPKSGHDTVSWYQQALGQGPQFIFQYYEEEERQRGNFPDRFSGHQFPNYSSELNVNALLLGDSALYLCASSRYSRDEQFFGPGTRLTVL.

This clone was seen more than once but under ten times. The chain is built from TRBV14 and TRBJ1-1; tentatively, D is TRBD1 (5 bases). Germline loops: CDR1 SGHDN, CDR2 FVKESK. The CDR3 is 15 residues long. V lost 0 bases to trimming and J lost 5 bases, with 13 bases between them. The CDR3 DNA reads TGTGCCAGCAGCCAAGAGTGGGGGGGAGGAACTGAAGCTTTCTTT. Its protein product is CASSQEWGGGTEAFF.

The J gene is TRBJ2-1, the V gene TRBV7-2; 7 nucleotides align to TRBD2. V shed 1 base and J 1 base; nucleotides not matched to a gene: 4. The CDR3 totals 16 residues. From germline, CDR1 is SGHTA and CDR2 FQGNSA. CDR3 nucleotides: TGTGCCAGCAGCTTAGAGGGAGCGGGGTCCTACAATGAGCAGTTCTTC. It specifies CASSLEGAGSYNEQFF.

This clone occurred a few times. V usage is TRBV7-9 and J usage is TRBJ2-7, with unresolved D. V lost 0 bases to trimming and J lost 0 bases, with 6 bases between them. The CDR3 runs to 14 residues. Germline V CDR1 and CDR2: SEHNR, FQNEAQ (reference sequence). CDR3 nucleotide sequence: TGTGCCAGCAGCTTAGCTCTGGCCTCCTACGAGCAGTACTTC. This sequence encodes CASSLALASYEQYF.

V and J are TRBV28 and TRBJ1-2; D ambiguous. V was clipped by 7 bases and J by 8 bases, with 14 bases between them. The CDR3 contains 12 residues. CDR1 MDHEN and CDR2 SYDVKM come from the germline V gene. CDR3 amino acids: CASNSGAGGYTF. Here the CDR3 DNA reads TGTGCCAGCAATTCAGGAGCTGGGGGCTACACCTTC.

This clone was seen only a few times. V gene TRBV27 combines with J gene TRBJ2-1, with D uncertain. This CDR3 has 14 amino acids. V was shortened by 6 bases and J by 9 bases, with 18 bases between the two germline ends. Per the germline V gene, CDR1 is MNHEY and CDR2 is SMNVEV (reference sequence). The CDR3 here is CASSRDTFPGEQFF. CDR3 DNA: TGTGCCAGCAGCCGAGACACCTTCCCAGGTGAGCAGTTCTTC.

V is TRBV12-5 and J is TRBJ1-2, with unresolved D. The germline V gene encodes CDR1 LGHNT and CDR2 FRNRAP. V was shortened by 0 bases and J by 6 bases, with 8 bases between the two germline ends. The CDR3 spans 13 residues. Here the CDR3 reads CASGLVGVDGYTF. The CDR3 DNA reads TGTGCTAGTGGTTTGGTTGGGGTTGATGGCTACACCTTC.

This clone was seen a single time. The V and J genes are TRBV19 and TRBJ1-2; D is unresolved. The ends were cut back, 3 bases at V and 9 bases at J, with 14 bases in the middle. Looked up from germline, CDR1 is LNHDA and CDR2 is SQIVND (reference sequence). The CDR3 totals 13 residues. The CDR3 sequence is CASSIIRDERYTF. CDR3 bases: TGTGCCAGTAGTATTATTAGGGATGAACGCTACACCTTC.

The V call is TRBV7-2, the J call TRBJ1-5; D unresolved. This CDR3 has 13 residues. CDR1 is SGHTA, CDR2 FQGNSA, per germline. The ends were cut back, 2 bases at V and 8 bases at J, with 10 bases in the middle. The chain's CDR3 is CASSLLHAEPQHF. CDR3 sequence (DNA): TGTGCCAGCAGCTTACTCCACGCTGAGCCCCAGCATTTT.

This chain's CDR3 is CASSLWDRGGGETQYF. The DNA for the CDR3 is TGTGCCAGCAGCTTATGGGACAGAGGGGGTGGAGAGACCCAGTACTTC. The V gene is TRBV7-2, the J gene TRBJ2-5; TRBD1 matches at 7 bases. The ends lost 2 bases at V and 4 bases at J; junction bases unmatched: 10. CDR1 and CDR2 from the germline V gene are SGHTA and FQGNSA. The CDR3 has 16 amino acids.

The chain recombines TRBV28 with TRBJ2-6; 10 positions match TRBD1. The trim removed 7 bases at V and 0 bases at J, leaving 6 bases unmatched. The germline gives CDR1 MDHEN, CDR2 SYDVKM. This CDR3 is 17 amino acids long. The CDR3 DNA is TGTGCCAGCACCACGGGACAGGGGCTCTCTGGGGCCAACGTCCTGACTTTC. Translating gives CASTTGQGLSGANVLTF.

The rearrangement joins TRBV19 to TRBJ2-2, with 9 bases fitting TRBD1. V lost 6 bases to trimming and J lost 4 bases; unmatched junction nucleotides: 9. Looked up from germline, CDR1 is LNHDA and CDR2 is SQIVND (reference sequence). This CDR3 spans 16 amino acids. This CDR3 reads CASSSPTTGGTGELFF. The CDR3 DNA follows: TGTGCCAGTAGCTCCCCCACGACAGGGGGCACCGGGGAGCTGTTTTTT.